A selection of T cell receptor beta chains follows, all from one sample in a study of Graves' ophthalmopathy and Graves' hyperthyroidism. TCRdb reprocessed the multiplex PCR reads via MiXCR and lists one record per CDR3 protein. The repertoire holds about 380,000 distinct CDR3 sequences, with over 15% as singletons. Input material: peripheral blood. These receptors originate from a young woman with stable Graves' hyperthyroidism. The CDR3 runs from the conserved cysteine through the conserved F or W. A D gene is named only where the DNA matches it firmly. For some rows the clone size is stated as once, few or many, or as a class when expanded; others skip it.

V gene: TRBV19
J gene: TRBJ1-2
D gene: -
clone size: many
CDR3 DNA: TGTGCCAGTAGTACTAACAGGGTCCAGTATGGCTACACCTTC
CDR3 protein: CASSTNRVQYGYTF

V gene: TRBV3-1
J gene: TRBJ2-7
D gene: -
clone size: many
CDR3 DNA: TGTGCCAGCAGCCTCACAAGGTCGGGACAACCCTACGAGCAGTACTTC
CDR3 protein: CASSLTRSGQPYEQYF

V gene: TRBV19
J gene: TRBJ2-7
D gene: -
clone size: many
CDR3 DNA: TGTGCCAGTAGTATAGATCGCGGCTACGAGCAGTACTTC
CDR3 protein: CASSIDRGYEQYF

V gene: TRBV19
J gene: TRBJ1-1
D gene: -
clone size: many
CDR3 DNA: TGTGCCAGTAGTATGAAGTTGTGGTATAAGTTAACTGAAGCTTTCTTT
CDR3 protein: CASSMKLWYKLTEAFF

V gene: TRBV9
J gene: TRBJ1-1
D gene: -
clone size: many
CDR3 DNA: TGTGCCAGCAATGACGGGCAGACGAACACTGAAGCTTTCTTT
CDR3 protein: CASNDGQTNTEAFF

V gene: TRBV6-1
J gene: TRBJ1-5
D gene: -
clone size: -
CDR3 DNA: TGTGCCAGCAGTGAACGACGGCAGGGCAATCAGCCCCAGCATTTT
CDR3 protein: CASSERRQGNQPQHF

V gene: TRBV6-1
J gene: TRBJ2-7
D gene: TRBD1
clone size: many
CDR3 DNA: TGTGCCAGCAGGCCTACAGGGGGCACATCCTACGAGCAGTACTTC
CDR3 protein: CASRPTGGTSYEQYF

V gene: TRBV7-2
J gene: TRBJ1-1
D gene: -
clone size: many
CDR3 DNA: TGTGCCAGCAGCTTATCAGGTGATGGAGGAGCTTTCTTT
CDR3 protein: CASSLSGDGGAFF

V gene: TRBV20-1
J gene: TRBJ2-5
D gene: -
clone size: many
CDR3 DNA: TGCAGTGCCGCGGCCGGGTGGAGGGAGACCCAGTACTTC
CDR3 protein: CSAAAGWRETQYF

V gene: TRBV2
J gene: TRBJ2-7
D gene: -
clone size: -
CDR3 DNA: TGTGCCAGCCAAGACACTTTTCACTACGAGCAGTACTTC
CDR3 protein: CASQDTFHYEQYF

V gene: TRBV12-3/TRBV12-4
J gene: TRBJ1-1
D gene: -
clone size: many
CDR3 DNA: TGTGCCAGCAGTTTAACACCGACAGGTAGCACTGAAGCTTTCTTT
CDR3 protein: CASSLTPTGSTEAFF

V gene: TRBV5-1
J gene: TRBJ2-2
D gene: TRBD1
clone size: few
CDR3 DNA: TGCGCCAGCAGCCAACGCCGGGACAGGGGCAACACCGGGGAGCTGTTTTTT
CDR3 protein: CASSQRRDRGNTGELFF

V gene: TRBV6-1
J gene: TRBJ2-7
D gene: TRBD2
clone size: many
CDR3 DNA: TGTGCCAGCAGGGGGGGGTTGGGTCTCTATGTCTACGAGCAGTACTTC
CDR3 protein: CASRGGLGLYVYEQYF

V gene: TRBV12-3/TRBV12-4
J gene: TRBJ1-2
D gene: TRBD1
clone size: few
CDR3 DNA: TGTGCCAGCAGCCCGACAGGGGCGGATGGCTACACCTTC
CDR3 protein: CASSPTGADGYTF

V gene: TRBV29-1
J gene: TRBJ1-1
D gene: -
clone size: few
CDR3 DNA: TGCAGCGCCGAAAGTGGGGTGAACACTGAAGCTTTCTTT
CDR3 protein: CSAESGVNTEAFF

V gene: TRBV18
J gene: TRBJ1-2
D gene: -
clone size: -
CDR3 DNA: TGTGCCAGCTCACCACTCCGGGACGGTAACTATGGCTACACCTTC
CDR3 protein: CASSPLRDGNYGYTF

V gene: TRBV9
J gene: TRBJ1-1
D gene: -
clone size: many
CDR3 DNA: TGTGCCAGCAGCGTTGGGACAACGGTGAACACTGAAGCTTTCTTT
CDR3 protein: CASSVGTTVNTEAFF

V gene: TRBV14
J gene: TRBJ2-5
D gene: TRBD1
clone size: many
CDR3 DNA: TGTGCCAGCAGCCAACAGGGGGCTACCGAACAAGAGACCCAGTACTTC
CDR3 protein: CASSQQGATEQETQYF

V gene: TRBV9
J gene: TRBJ1-1
D gene: TRBD1
clone size: many
CDR3 DNA: TGTGCCAGCAGCGGGAGGGACAGAACCTTCACTGAAGCTTTCTTT
CDR3 protein: CASSGRDRTFTEAFF

V gene: TRBV20-1
J gene: TRBJ1-1
D gene: TRBD1
clone size: many
CDR3 DNA: TGCAGTGCCCCAAGGACAGGGGGCTTGACTGAAGCTTTCTTT
CDR3 protein: CSAPRTGGLTEAFF

V gene: TRBV10-3
J gene: TRBJ1-2
D gene: -
clone size: -
CDR3 DNA: TGTGCCATCACCCGAGACAGGTCGAACTATGGCTACACCTTC
CDR3 protein: CAITRDRSNYGYTF

V gene: TRBV6-2/TRBV6-3
J gene: TRBJ2-7
D gene: TRBD1
clone size: many
CDR3 DNA: TGTGCCAGCAGTTACCGGGGACAGGTGGTCTCCTACGAGCAGTACTTC
CDR3 protein: CASSYRGQVVSYEQYF

V gene: TRBV20-1
J gene: TRBJ2-4
D gene: -
clone size: many
CDR3 DNA: TGCAGTGCTGCGACGGTAGCCAAAAACATTCAGTACTTC
CDR3 protein: CSAATVAKNIQYF

V gene: TRBV12-5
J gene: TRBJ1-2
D gene: -
clone size: many
CDR3 DNA: TGTGCTAGTGGTTTGGTACTAGGGCCGCCAAACTATGGCTACACCTTC
CDR3 protein: CASGLVLGPPNYGYTF

V gene: TRBV12-3/TRBV12-4
J gene: TRBJ1-2
D gene: TRBD1
clone size: many
CDR3 DNA: TGTGCCAGCAGTCCCGGGACAGGGATTGGCTACACCTTC
CDR3 protein: CASSPGTGIGYTF

V gene: TRBV11-2
J gene: TRBJ2-7
D gene: TRBD1
clone size: many
CDR3 DNA: TGTGCCAGCAGCGTAACCACAGGGGTCAACGAGCAGTACTTC
CDR3 protein: CASSVTTGVNEQYF

V gene: TRBV24-1
J gene: TRBJ2-5
D gene: -
clone size: -
CDR3 DNA: TGTGCCACCAGTGATAACCGGGACTCCCAAGAGACCCAGTACTTC
CDR3 protein: CATSDNRDSQETQYF

V gene: TRBV6-5
J gene: TRBJ2-7
D gene: -
clone size: many
CDR3 DNA: TGTGCCAGCAGTAACCCGACAGAAACCTCCTACGAGCAGTACTTC
CDR3 protein: CASSNPTETSYEQYF

V gene: TRBV6-5
J gene: TRBJ1-5
D gene: -
clone size: many
CDR3 DNA: TGTGCCAGCAGTTACGATCGCGAGACCCAGCATTTT
CDR3 protein: CASSYDRETQHF

V gene: TRBV25-1
J gene: TRBJ1-1
D gene: -
clone size: many
CDR3 DNA: TGTGCCAGCAGTGAAAGCAGGGGAGTGAACGCTGAAGCTTTCTTT
CDR3 protein: CASSESRGVNAEAFF

V gene: TRBV6-2/TRBV6-3
J gene: TRBJ1-1
D gene: -
clone size: many
CDR3 DNA: TGTGCCAGCAACCTAGGGACGACCGGGGGCACTGAAGCTTTCTTT
CDR3 protein: CASNLGTTGGTEAFF

V gene: TRBV5-1
J gene: TRBJ1-3
D gene: -
clone size: few
CDR3 DNA: TGCGCCAGCAGCTTGACCGGGCTCGGAAACACCATATATTTT
CDR3 protein: CASSLTGLGNTIYF

V gene: TRBV2
J gene: TRBJ1-2
D gene: -
clone size: many
CDR3 DNA: TGTGCCAGCAGATTTGAGGAAAGCTATGGCTACACCTTC
CDR3 protein: CASRFEESYGYTF

V gene: TRBV6-5
J gene: TRBJ1-6
D gene: TRBD1
clone size: -
CDR3 DNA: TGTGCCAGCAGTCACTATTCCGGGACAGGGAGCCACTCACCCCTCCACTTT
CDR3 protein: CASSHYSGTGSHSPLHF

V gene: TRBV12-3/TRBV12-4
J gene: TRBJ2-5
D gene: -
clone size: many
CDR3 DNA: TGTGCCAGCACCTCAATAGGGACTGTGGGAGAGACCCAGTACTTC
CDR3 protein: CASTSIGTVGETQYF

V gene: TRBV5-5
J gene: TRBJ1-2
D gene: -
clone size: many
CDR3 DNA: TGTGCCAGCAGCTTGACGGGACATCTCCAGAGAGGCTACACCTTC
CDR3 protein: CASSLTGHLQRGYTF

V gene: TRBV6-1
J gene: TRBJ2-6
D gene: -
clone size: -
CDR3 DNA: TGTGCCAGCAGTCCCCCGGACGGGCACACTGGGGCCAACGTCCTGACTTTC
CDR3 protein: CASSPPDGHTGANVLTF

V gene: TRBV12-5
J gene: TRBJ1-1
D gene: TRBD1
clone size: many
CDR3 DNA: TGTGCTAGTGGTTTGGTACTTAACAGGGGGCGAGGCACTGAAGCTTTCTTT
CDR3 protein: CASGLVLNRGRGTEAFF

V gene: TRBV7-2
J gene: TRBJ1-1
D gene: -
clone size: many
CDR3 DNA: TGTGCCAGCAGCCCTCGGACGACTGAAGCTTTCTTT
CDR3 protein: CASSPRTTEAFF

V gene: TRBV2
J gene: TRBJ1-2
D gene: -
clone size: many
CDR3 DNA: TGTGCCAGCACAAAGACTACTAACTATGGCTACACCTTC
CDR3 protein: CASTKTTNYGYTF

V gene: TRBV19
J gene: TRBJ2-7
D gene: TRBD1
clone size: many
CDR3 DNA: TGTGCCAGTAGTATTCCGGGACAGGGGGCAAGGCAGTACTTC
CDR3 protein: CASSIPGQGARQYF

V gene: TRBV6-1
J gene: TRBJ1-1
D gene: -
clone size: once
CDR3 DNA: TGTGCCAGCACCTCCATAGGGGCCTCGTGGAACACTGAATCTTTCTTT
CDR3 protein: CASTSIGASWNTESFF

V gene: TRBV12-3/TRBV12-4
J gene: TRBJ1-5
D gene: TRBD1
clone size: many
CDR3 DNA: TGTGCCAGCAGGGGGACAGGGCCCCAGCATTTT
CDR3 protein: CASRGTGPQHF

V gene: TRBV20-1
J gene: TRBJ2-5
D gene: -
clone size: many
CDR3 DNA: TGCAGTGCTAGTTTTCTGGAGACCCAGTACTTC
CDR3 protein: CSASFLETQYF

V gene: TRBV6-5
J gene: TRBJ1-1
D gene: -
clone size: many
CDR3 DNA: TGTGCCAGCAGTTACTCGATCCAAAACACTGAAGCTTTCTTT
CDR3 protein: CASSYSIQNTEAFF